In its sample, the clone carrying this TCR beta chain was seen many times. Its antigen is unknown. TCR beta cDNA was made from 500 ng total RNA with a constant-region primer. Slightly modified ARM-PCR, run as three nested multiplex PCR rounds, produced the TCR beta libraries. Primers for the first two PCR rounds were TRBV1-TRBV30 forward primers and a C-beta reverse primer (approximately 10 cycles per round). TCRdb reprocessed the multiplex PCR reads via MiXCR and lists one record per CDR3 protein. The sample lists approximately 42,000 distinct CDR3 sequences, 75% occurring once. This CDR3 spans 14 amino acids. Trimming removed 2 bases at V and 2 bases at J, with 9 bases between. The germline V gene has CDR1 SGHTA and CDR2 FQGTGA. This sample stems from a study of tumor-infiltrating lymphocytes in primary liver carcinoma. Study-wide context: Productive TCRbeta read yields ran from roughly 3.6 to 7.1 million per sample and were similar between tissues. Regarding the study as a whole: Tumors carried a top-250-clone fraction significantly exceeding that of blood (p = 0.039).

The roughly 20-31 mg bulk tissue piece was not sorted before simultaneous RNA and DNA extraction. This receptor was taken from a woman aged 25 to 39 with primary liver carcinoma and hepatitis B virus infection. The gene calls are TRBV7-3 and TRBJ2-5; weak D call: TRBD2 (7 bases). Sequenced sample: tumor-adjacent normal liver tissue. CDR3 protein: CASSLGGAQETQYF. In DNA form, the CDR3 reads TGTGCCAGCAGCTTAGGGGGGGCTCAAGAGACCCAGTACTTC.